This TCR beta chain was recorded in a study of breast tumors, draining lymph nodes, adjacent tissues (TCRdb year 2016). At the level of the whole study: The study compared TCR beta repertoires across tumor, adjacent nontumor tissue and axillary lymph nodes from breast cancer patients. In human breast cancer, the study set out to evaluate how tumor, surrounding tissue and draining lymph node repertoires relate to one another and whether T cells may move between these sites.

This clonotype has just a few counts. The target of this receptor is not known. Nothing much larger sits one base from this clone, and base qualities are not available. The investigation overall reported the following: A scenario in which most tumor T cells derive from the lymph node and then expand within tumor tissue was judged to be consistent with the data. The conclusion that tumor T cells originate in lymph nodes was presented as consistent with a hypothesis rather than as directly demonstrated. Tumor and nontumor tissue repertoires were found to be significantly more similar in luminal-like than in basal-like breast cancer. Tumor T-cell repertoires showed less diversity than lymph node repertoires and more diversity than nontumor tissue repertoires, and tumor T-cell repertoires showed preferential V and J gene usage.

The V end loses 5 bases and the J end loses 7 bases, and a stretch of 15 bases separates them. The germline V gene encodes CDR1 MDHEN and CDR2 SYDVKM. The CDR3 sequence holds 13 residues, the cysteine and phenylalanine included. Just the 39-base CDR3 DNA is kept, in frame starting at base 1. The lymph node samples were taken from the axillary draining lymph nodes of breast cancer patients. Instrument used: Illumina HiSeq 2000. Multiplex PCR amplification was used to build the TCR beta chain libraries. The amplified TCR beta chain products were analyzed by high-throughput sequencing. Using fastp at Q25 and MiXCR, TCRdb reprocessed the public reads and kept productive beta chains. Every distinct CDR3 protein forms one entry, paired with its most common genes and DNA. For this sample there are over 200,000 distinct CDR3 sequences; about 34% appear just once. The top ten hold 3% to 4.5% of the sample.

The source of this sequence is a female donor with breast cancer. Some clones in this sample may be carry-over from other donors' samples. Input material: axillary lymph node tissue. The V and J segments used are TRBV28 and TRBJ2-7, with no reliable assignment of the D segment. The DNA is TGTGCCAGCAGTCCCCTCAATAAGCTGGAGCAGTACTTC. Translated, this gives CASSPLNKLEQYF. The variable domain in full, with residues beyond the CDR3 obtained from the reference TRBV28 and TRBJ2-7 genes, is DVKVTQSSRYLVKRTGEKVFLECVQDMDHENMFWYRQDPGLGLRLIYFSYDVKMKEKGDIPEGYSVSREKKERFSLILESASTNQTSMYLCASSPLNKLEQYFGPGTRLTVT.